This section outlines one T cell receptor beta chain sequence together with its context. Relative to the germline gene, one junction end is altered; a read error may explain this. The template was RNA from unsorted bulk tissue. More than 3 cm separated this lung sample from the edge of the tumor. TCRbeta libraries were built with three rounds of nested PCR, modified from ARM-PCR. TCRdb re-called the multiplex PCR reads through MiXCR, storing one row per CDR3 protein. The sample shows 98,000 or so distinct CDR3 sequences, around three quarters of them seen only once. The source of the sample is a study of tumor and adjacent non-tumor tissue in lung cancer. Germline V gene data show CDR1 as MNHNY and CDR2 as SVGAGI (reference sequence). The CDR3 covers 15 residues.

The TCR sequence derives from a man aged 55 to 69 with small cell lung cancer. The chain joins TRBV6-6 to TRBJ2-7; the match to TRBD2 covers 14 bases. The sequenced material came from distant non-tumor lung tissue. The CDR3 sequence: CASRGTSGSSYEHSF. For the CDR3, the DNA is TGTGCCAGCAGAGGGACTAGCGGGAGCTCCTACGAGCACTCCTTC.